These T cell receptor beta chains were read from a single sample in a study of blood T cell repertoires in COVID-19. Assay used: immunoSEQ multiplex PCR; TCRdb lists only in-frame clones, some missing. The profile shows 90,000 to 95,000 clones, around 89% of them singletons. Sequenced: peripheral blood. The receptors stem from a woman older than 75 with active COVID-19. Both conserved end residues are part of each CDR3. The D gene is left open where the match is weak. Rows may omit the clone size; those that give it use once, few, many or a size class.

NA,TRBJ2-3,TRBD1,TRBV28,CASRTDRGLDTQYF,TGTGCCAGCAGAACGGACAGGGGGCTGGATACGCAGTATTTT
NA,TRBJ1-2,NA,TRBV29-1,CSVLRQNYGYTF,TGCAGCGTGCTAAGACAGAACTATGGCTACACCTTC
NA,TRBJ2-7,TRBD1,TRBV18,CASSPSLGQSLSEQYF,TGTGCCAGCTCACCATCATTGGGACAGAGTCTCTCCGAGCAGTACTTC
NA,TRBJ1-2,NA,TRBV6-6,CASSYGQPPLYGYTF,TGTGCCAGCAGTTACGGGCAGCCCCCACTCTATGGCTACACCTTC
NA,TRBJ2-3,NA,TRBV29-1,CSVVVVRGAGTDTQYF,TGCAGCGTTGTGGTCGTTCGCGGGGCCGGCACAGATACGCAGTATTTT
NA,TRBJ2-4,NA,TRBV5-4,CASSPAQGRNIQYF,TGTGCCAGCAGCCCCGCACAGGGCCGAAACATTCAGTACTTC
NA,TRBJ2-5,TRBD2,TRBV7-2,CASSFGLAEETQYF,TGTGCCAGCAGCTTCGGACTAGCGGAAGAGACCCAGTACTTC
few,TRBJ2-7,NA,TRBV7-3,CASSLHPKPWTDPYEQYF,TGTGCCAGCAGCTTACACCCGAAACCATGGACAGATCCCTACGAGCAGTACTTC
NA,TRBJ2-2,NA,TRBV15,CATSREIGLAGGELFF,TGTGCCACCAGCAGAGAGATTGGCCTAGCAGGCGGGGAGCTGTTTTTT
NA,TRBJ1-3,NA,TRBV7-9,CASKAGAGNTIYF,TGTGCCAGCAAGGCAGGGGCTGGAAACACCATATATTTT
NA,TRBJ1-2,NA,TRBV7-9,CASSSPPRGARYTF,TGTGCCAGCAGCTCCCCCCCCCGTGGAGCGCGCTACACCTTC
NA,TRBJ2-5,NA,TRBV14,CASNRFSTGWETQYF,TGTGCCAGCAACCGGTTCTCGACAGGCTGGGAGACCCAGTACTTC
NA,TRBJ2-6,NA,TRBV28,CASSSGFFSGANVLTF,TGTGCCAGCAGTTCCGGGTTTTTCTCTGGGGCCAACGTCCTGACTTTC
NA,TRBJ2-1,NA,TRBV14,CASSQDKLLTSYNEQFF,TGTGCCAGCAGCCAAGATAAGCTGCTCACCTCCTACAATGAGCAGTTCTTC
NA,TRBJ2-5,NA,TRBV2,CASGAGLQETQYF,TGTGCCAGCGGGGCAGGGCTTCAAGAGACCCAGTACTTC
NA,TRBJ2-7,NA,TRBV27,CASSTTNPYEQYF,TGTGCCAGCAGTACCACAAACCCCTACGAGCAGTACTTC
NA,TRBJ2-1,NA,TRBV29-1,CSVERTAIRGEQFF,TGCAGCGTTGAGAGGACAGCCATAAGGGGTGAGCAGTTCTTC
once,TRBJ2-1,TRBD2,TRBV5-4,CASSQNGLAGGINEQFF,TGTGCCAGCAGCCAAAACGGACTAGCGGGAGGGATCAATGAGCAGTTCTTC
NA,TRBJ2-3,NA,TRBV28,CASRLGFSTGVADTQYF,TGTGCCAGCAGGCTAGGATTTTCTACCGGAGTCGCAGATACGCAGTATTTT
NA,TRBJ1-1,TRBD1,TRBV5-1,CASSSGTGSEAFF,TGCGCCAGCAGCTCCGGGACAGGGAGTGAAGCTTTCTTT
NA,TRBJ2-3,TRBD2,TRBV18,CASSPKSSGSTDTQYF,TGTGCCAGCTCACCAAAGTCTAGCGGTAGCACAGATACGCAGTATTTT
NA,TRBJ2-1,TRBD1,TRBV7-2,CASSTPGQGVVGEQFF,TGTGCCAGCAGCACACCGGGACAGGGGGTAGTAGGGGAGCAGTTCTTC
NA,TRBJ2-7,NA,TRBV3-1/TRBV3-2,CASSQDLYRWNYEQYF,TGTGCCAGCAGCCAAGATCTTTACAGGTGGAACTACGAGCAGTACTTC
NA,TRBJ1-1,NA,TRBV7-8,CASSLGRSPEAFF,TGTGCCAGCAGCTTGGGTAGGAGCCCTGAAGCTTTCTTT
NA,TRBJ2-1,TRBD2,TRBV10-3,CTIAEAGAGGWNEQFF,TGTACCATAGCTGAGGCAGGAGCGGGAGGGTGGAATGAGCAGTTCTTC